Described below is a single TCR beta chain sequence and its context. Those enrolled, adults aged 18 to 89 years, came from around 25 US areas. Allocation to cohorts depended on clinical history reported by the participants. The sample belongs to a study of blood T cell repertoires in COVID-19. In germline, CDR1 is SGHTS, CDR2 YDEGEE. The ends were cut back, 0 bases at V and 11 bases at J, with 8 bases in the middle. This CDR3 spans 11 amino acids. In the study's own analysis: Estimated nucleated cell counts came from reference gene primer amplification. Measured with immunoSEQ multiplex PCR; TCRdb has only the in-frame clones, and not every one. V, J and clone size are those of that table, while D and trimming were read from the DNA. The sample gives about 480,000 clones, roughly 90% of which show up once; approximately 1.8% is in the top ten.

This sequence originates from a woman in her 40s who had recovered from COVID-19. V and J are TRBV5-8 and TRBJ1-1; weak D call: TRBD1 (6 bases). The sequenced sample consisted of PBMCs or T cells enriched from blood (not recorded which). The CDR3 sequence is CASSLDRAAFF. CDR3 nucleotide sequence: TGTGCCAGCAGCTTGGACAGGGCTGCTTTCTTT.